Detailed here is one T cell receptor (beta chain). This record belongs to a study of blood T cell repertoires in COVID-19. Germline CDR1 is LNHNV and CDR2 is YYDKDF (reference sequence). The CDR3 extends over 16 amino acids. V was clipped by 3 bases and J by 2 bases; unmatched bases: 7. The protocol was immunoSEQ multiplex PCR, while the TCRdb copy is restricted to in-frame clones and leaves out a portion. The table has about 290,000 clones, about nine tenths seen once. V and J are TRBV15 and TRBJ2-1; 7 nucleotides match TRBD1. The clonotype originates from a woman aged 40 to 55 who had recovered from COVID-19. Sequenced sample: peripheral blood. In nucleotides, the CDR3 is TGTGCCACCAGCAGGCTACAGGGGATCCCCTACAATGAGCAGTTCTTC. This sequence encodes CATSRLQGIPYNEQFF.